The clone carrying this T cell receptor beta chain was counted a single time. These data come from a study of CD8 T cells in Susac syndrome. Sequencing targeted TCR beta in blood CD8+ and CD4+ T cells. When the RNA was reverse transcribed, random hexamers were used with an input of 0.5 to 1 ug. Amplification of TCR beta CDR3 spanned 54 Vbeta and 13 Jbeta via immunoSEQ multiplex PCR. Each CDR3 protein is one row after TCRdb ran MiXCR on the immunoSEQ multiplex PCR reads. The table shows about 300,000 distinct CDR3 sequences, with about 91% occurring only once. J was trimmed by 6 bases and V by 2 bases; bases with no gene match: 10. The CDR3 sequence is 16 residues long. CDR1 is MGHRA and CDR2 is YSYEKL in the germline V gene.

This receptor was obtained from a human donor with multiple sclerosis. The rearrangement uses TRBV4-1 and TRBJ2-3; 8 bases fit TRBD1. Sequencing was carried out using CD8+ T cells from PBMCs. CDR3 nucleotides: TGCGCCAGCAGCCAACTTAAGACAGGGGCGGGGGATACGCAGTATTTT. Protein: CASSQLKTGAGDTQYF.